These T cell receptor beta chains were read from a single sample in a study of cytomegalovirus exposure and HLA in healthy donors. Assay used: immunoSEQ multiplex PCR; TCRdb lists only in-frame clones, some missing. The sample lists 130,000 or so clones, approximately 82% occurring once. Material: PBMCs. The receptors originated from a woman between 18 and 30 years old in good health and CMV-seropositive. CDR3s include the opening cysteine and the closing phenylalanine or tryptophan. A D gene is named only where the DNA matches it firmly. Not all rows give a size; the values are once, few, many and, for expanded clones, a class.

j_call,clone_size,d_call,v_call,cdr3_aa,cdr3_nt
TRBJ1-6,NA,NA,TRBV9,CASSVLDRWLGSPLHF,TGTGCCAGCAGCGTACTTGACAGGTGGTTAGGTTCACCCCTCCACTTT
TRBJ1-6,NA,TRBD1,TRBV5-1,CASSLEGAQSSYNSPLHF,TGCGCCAGCAGCTTGGAGGGGGCCCAAAGCTCCTATAATTCACCCCTCCACTTT
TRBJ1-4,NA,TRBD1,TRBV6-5,CATQGGNNEKLFF,TGTGCCACTCAGGGGGGTAACAATGAAAAACTGTTTTTT
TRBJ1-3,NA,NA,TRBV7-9,CASTRGEYGNTIYF,TGTGCCAGCACCCGGGGAGAGTATGGAAACACCATATATTTT
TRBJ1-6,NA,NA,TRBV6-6,CASNRVRGGDSPLHF,TGTGCCAGCAATAGGGTCCGAGGGGGTGATTCACCCCTCCACTTT
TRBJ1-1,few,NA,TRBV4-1,CASSQGMRSEAFF,TGCGCCAGCAGCCAAGGGATGCGGAGTGAAGCTTTCTTT
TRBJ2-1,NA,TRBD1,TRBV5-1,CASRAGTDVWDEQFF,TGCGCCAGCAGGGCCGGGACAGATGTCTGGGATGAGCAGTTCTTC
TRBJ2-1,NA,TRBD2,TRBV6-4,CASSDGTSGGASEQFF,TGTGCCAGCAGTGACGGGACTAGCGGGGGGGCTAGTGAGCAGTTCTTC
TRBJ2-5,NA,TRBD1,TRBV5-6,CASSPDRGYQETQYF,TGTGCCAGCAGCCCCGACAGGGGGTACCAAGAGACCCAGTACTTC
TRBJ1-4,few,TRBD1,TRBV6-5,CASSYGQGYEKLFF,TGTGCCAGCAGTTACGGACAGGGGTATGAAAAACTGTTTTTT
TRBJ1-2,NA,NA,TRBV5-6,CASSPGAGGNYGYTF,TGTGCCAGCAGCCCGGGGGCCGGGGGGAACTATGGCTACACCTTC
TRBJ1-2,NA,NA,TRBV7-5,CVRSSGQADGYTF,TGTGTCAGAAGCTCCGGACAGGCGGATGGCTACACCTTC
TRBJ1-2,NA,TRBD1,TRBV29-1,CSVGWDRFNYGYTF,TGCAGCGTTGGGTGGGACAGATTTAACTATGGCTACACCTTC
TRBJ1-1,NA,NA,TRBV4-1,CASSQRGGTEAFF,TGCGCCAGCAGTCAACGGGGGGGGACTGAAGCTTTCTTT
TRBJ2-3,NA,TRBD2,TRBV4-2,CASSLEGTRYTDTQYF,TGTGCCAGCAGCCTAGAAGGGACTAGATACACAGATACGCAGTATTTT
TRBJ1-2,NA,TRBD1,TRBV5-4,CASSLAGTGEGYTF,TGTGCCAGCAGCTTGGCCGGGACAGGGGAGGGCTACACCTTC
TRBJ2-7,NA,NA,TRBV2,CASSRLQSEQYF,TGTGCCAGCAGTAGACTACAGTCCGAGCAGTACTTC
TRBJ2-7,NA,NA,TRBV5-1,CASSLDPQGYEQYF,TGCGCCAGCAGCCTAGACCCCCAGGGATACGAGCAGTACTTC
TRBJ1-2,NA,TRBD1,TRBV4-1,CASSDRGKGYGYTF,TGCGCCAGCAGTGACAGGGGGAAAGGCTATGGCTACACCTTC
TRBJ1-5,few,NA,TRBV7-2,CASSGTGRLNQPQHF,TGTGCCAGCAGCGGCACCGGGAGACTCAATCAGCCCCAGCATTTT
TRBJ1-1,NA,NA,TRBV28,CASSLRWELNTEAFF,TGTGCCAGCAGTTTAAGATGGGAGTTGAACACTGAAGCTTTCTTT
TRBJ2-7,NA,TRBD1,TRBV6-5,CASSYGQGDYEQYF,TGTGCCAGCAGTTACGGACAGGGGGATTACGAGCAGTACTTC
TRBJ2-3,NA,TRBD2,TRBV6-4,CASSDSTSGGADTQYF,TGTGCCAGCAGTGACTCGACTAGCGGGGGGGCAGATACGCAGTATTTT
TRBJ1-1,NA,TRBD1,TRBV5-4,CASSLQGGNTEAFF,TGTGCCAGCAGCTTGCAGGGGGGGAACACTGAAGCTTTCTTT
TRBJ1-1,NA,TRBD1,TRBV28,CASSPIAPGQGAEAFF,TGTGCCAGCAGTCCTATTGCCCCGGGACAGGGCGCTGAAGCTTTCTTT
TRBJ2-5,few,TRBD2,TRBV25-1,CASNSVGLAGQMRETQYF,TGTGCCAGCAATTCCGTGGGACTAGCGGGGCAAATGCGGGAGACCCAGTACTTC
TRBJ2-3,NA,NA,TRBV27,CASTPWGLSTDTQYF,TGTGCCAGCACCCCGTGGGGACTTTCCACAGATACGCAGTATTTT
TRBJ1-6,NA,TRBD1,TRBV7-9,CSSSLDRGLFSPLHF,TGTTCCAGCAGCTTGGACAGGGGATTATTCTCACCCCTCCACTTT
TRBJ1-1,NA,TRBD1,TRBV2,CASSEGQGQTEAFF,TGTGCCAGCAGTGAGGGACAGGGCCAGACTGAAGCTTTCTTT
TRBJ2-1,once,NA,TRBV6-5,CASSLLTVNEQFF,TGTGCCAGCAGTTTACTAACGGTTAATGAGCAGTTCTTC
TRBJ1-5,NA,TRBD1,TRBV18,CASSAIGTGGNQPQHF,TGTGCCAGCTCAGCTATAGGGACAGGAGGAAATCAGCCCCAGCATTTT